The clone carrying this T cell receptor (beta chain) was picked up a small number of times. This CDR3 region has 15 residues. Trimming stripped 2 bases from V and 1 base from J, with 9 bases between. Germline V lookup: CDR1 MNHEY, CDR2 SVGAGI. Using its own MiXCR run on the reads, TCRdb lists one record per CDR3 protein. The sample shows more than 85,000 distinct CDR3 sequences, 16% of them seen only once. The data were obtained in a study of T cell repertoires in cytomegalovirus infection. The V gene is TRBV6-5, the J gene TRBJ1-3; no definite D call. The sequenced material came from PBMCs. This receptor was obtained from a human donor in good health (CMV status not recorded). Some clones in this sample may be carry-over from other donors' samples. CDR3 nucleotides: TGTGCCAGCAGTTACAGGGAGAGGTCTGGAAACACCATATATTTT. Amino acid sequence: CASSYRERSGNTIYF.